Sequencing of this T cell receptor beta chain was carried out in a study of CD8 T cells in Susac syndrome. The length of the CDR3 is 14 residues. Trimming left V 4 bases short and J 0 bases short, with 9 bases between. Germline assignment: CDR1 SEHNR and CDR2 FQNEAQ (reference sequence). Sequencing of TCR beta was performed on blood CD8+ T cells and on blood CD4+ T cells. Control patients had untreated stable or active relapsing-remitting multiple sclerosis by revised McDonald criteria. Negative isolation was used for CD8+ and CD4+ T cells and FACS enrichment for TEMRA cells. Reverse transcription of roughly 0.45 to 1 ug RNA used random hexamers. It was immunoSEQ multiplex PCR that amplified TCR beta CDR3 across 54 Vbeta and 13 Jbeta. One entry per CDR3 protein, called by TCRdb with MiXCR from the immunoSEQ multiplex PCR reads. The sample holds more than 100,000 distinct CDR3 sequences; around 85% are singletons and the top ten take more than 0.5%.

The clonotype was recovered from a human donor with multiple sclerosis. The rearrangement uses TRBV7-9 and TRBJ1-1, with D uncertain. Sequenced material: CD8+ T cells from PBMCs. CDR3 DNA: TGTGCCAGCAGCTGGACCGAAATGAACACTGAAGCTTTCTTT. It is translated as CASSWTEMNTEAFF.